What follows are 32 T cell receptor beta chains derived from one specimen sequenced in a study of cytomegalovirus exposure and HLA in healthy donors. 60 Vbeta and 13 Jbeta primers were used in PCR. Clones were sequenced by immunoSEQ multiplex PCR, and TCRdb holds only the in-frame ones, with some missing. The sample has about 98,000 clones, 75% to 85% seen once. Sequencing input: PBMCs. The receptors come from a man between 18 and 29 years old in good health and CMV-seropositive.

The rearrangement uses TRBV29-1 and TRBJ2-7, with D tentatively TRBD2 (7 bases). The CDR3 runs to 12 residues. Looked up from germline, CDR1 is SQVTM and CDR2 is ANQGSEA. V lost 4 bases to trimming and J lost 7 bases, with 14 bases between them. The CDR3 region is CSVVGGAGEQYF. Here the CDR3 DNA reads TGCAGCGTTGTAGGGGGGGCCGGAGAGCAGTACTTC.

The chain is built from TRBV12-2 and TRBJ2-2; the table calls TRBD2, which could not be checked here. TRBV12-2 is an annotated pseudogene. The CDR3 covers 14 residues. For the CDR3, the DNA is TGTGCAAGTCGCTTAGTTCGGGTCCGCGGGGAGCTGTTTTTT. Its translation: CASRLVRVRGELFF.

CDR3 in amino acids: CASSSGVQTDTQYF. The CDR3 nucleotides are TGTGCCAGCAGCTCCGGAGTCCAGACAGATACGCAGTATTTT. The chain joins TRBV9 to TRBJ2-3; the D is unclear. Germline assignment: CDR1 SGDLS and CDR2 YYNGEE. V was pared by 4 bases and J by 3 bases, with 12 bases between. This CDR3 has 14 residues.

The chain links TRBV30 to TRBJ1-2; TRBD1 agrees at 7 bases. This CDR3 is 12 amino acids long. The germline V gene encodes CDR1 GTSNPN and CDR2 SVGIG (reference sequence). The V segment lost 0 bases and the J segment 5 bases; nucleotides outside the gene matches: 0. The DNA for the CDR3 is TGTGCCTGGAGTGTACAGGGGTATGGCTACACCTTC. Its translation is CAWSVQGYGYTF.

This clone has just a few counts. V is TRBV28 and J is TRBJ1-4; D is undetermined. The CDR3 has 10 residues. Germline CDR1 is MDHEN and CDR2 is SYDVKM. The germline V and J ends were trimmed by 10 bases and 14 bases, with 14 bases remaining between them. CDR3 sequence: CATLGGDLFF. In DNA, the CDR3 is TGTGCCACCCTCGGAGGAGACCTGTTTTTT.

This clone was seen once. The V call is TRBV7-2, the J call TRBJ2-2, with D possibly being TRBD2 (7 bases). CDR3 length: 14 amino acids. In germline, CDR1 is SGHTA, CDR2 FQGNSA. The V end lost 5 bases, the J end lost 6 bases, and 13 bases lay between the germline ends. CDR3 sequence: CASSGGGRSGELFF. The CDR3 DNA reads as TGTGCCAGCAGCGGGGGGGGCCGGTCCGGGGAGCTGTTTTTT.

This chain joins TRBV7-8 and TRBJ2-7; TRBD1 matches at 11 bases. After removal of 5 bases from V and 5 bases from J, the junction contained 2 bases not matched to a gene. Per germline, CDR1 SGHVS and CDR2 FQNEAQ. CDR3 length equals 13 residues. The CDR3 loop is CASSGTGGNEQYF. For the CDR3, the DNA is TGTGCCAGCAGCGGGACAGGGGGAAACGAGCAGTACTTC.

This clone has a handful of counts. This rearrangement joins TRBV5-1 to TRBJ1-1; D not certain. Germline V CDR1 and CDR2: SGHRS, YFSETQ. Trimming took off 4 bases at V and 4 bases at J, with 20 bases between the two ends. The CDR3 extends over 16 amino acids. CDR3 residues: CASSPESPGLSTEAFF. CDR3 bases: TGCGCCAGCAGCCCCGAGTCCCCGGGTTTGTCCACTGAAGCTTTCTTT.

V usage is TRBV30 and J usage is TRBJ1-2; 8 bases are shared with TRBD1. J gave up 5 bases and V 5 bases, and 4 bases lay outside the gene matches. Germline V gene lookup returns CDR1 GTSNPN and CDR2 SVGIG (reference sequence). The CDR3 covers 12 residues. The CDR3 DNA sequence: TGTGCCTGGGACAGGGGTCGTTATGGCTACACCTTC. Its translation is CAWDRGRYGYTF.

V is TRBV19 and J is TRBJ2-7; weak D call: TRBD2 (5 bases). Germline CDR1 and CDR2: LNHDA and SQIVND (reference sequence). Trimming took 5 bases from V and 6 from J, leaving 11 bases between them. CDR3 length: 12 amino acids. CDR3 sequence: CASSPGVAEQYF. DNA for the CDR3: TGTGCCAGTAGTCCCGGGGTTGCCGAGCAGTACTTC. Using reference TRBV19 and TRBJ2-7 for the parts outside the CDR3, the full variable domain is DGGITQSPKYLFRKEGQNVTLSCEQNLNHDAMYWYRQDPGQGLRLIYYSQIVNDFQKGDIAEGYSVSREKKESFPLTVTSAQKNPTAFYLCASSPGVAEQYFGPGTRLTVT.

This chain joins TRBV7-6 and TRBJ2-1; D may be TRBD1 (5 bases). CDR3 length equals 17 residues. With 4 bases removed from V and 4 bases from J, the gap between germline ends came to 20 bases. Germline V gene sequence: CDR1 SGHVS, CDR2 FNYEAQ. The DNA for the CDR3 is TGTGCCAGCAGCTCGCAACAGATCAGGGCTCAGTACAATGAGCAGTTCTTC. Amino acid sequence: CASSSQQIRAQYNEQFF. Based on the CDR3 plus reference TRBV7-6 and TRBJ2-1, the full variable domain is GAGVSQSPRYKVTKRGQDVALRCDPISGHVSLYWYRQALGQGPEFLTYFNYEAQQDKSGLPNDRFSAERPEGSISTLTIQRTEQRDSAMYRCASSSQQIRAQYNEQFFGPGTRLTVL.

V is TRBV30 and J is TRBJ1-1; D gene unclear. Between the trimmed V and J ends, which lost 3 bases and 6 bases, there was a span of 8 bases. The V gene's germline CDR1 is GTSNPN and CDR2 SVGIG (reference sequence). This CDR3 has 11 residues. The chain's CDR3 is CAWSRGAEAFF. The CDR3 bases are TGTGCCTGGAGCAGAGGAGCTGAAGCTTTCTTT.

V usage is TRBV5-1 and J usage is TRBJ2-3; 9 positions match TRBD1. CDR1 and CDR2 (germline): SGHRS, YFSETQ. The CDR3 sequence is 14 residues long. V dropped 4 bases and J dropped 3; count of bases not matched to a gene: 3. CDR3 nucleotide sequence: TGCGCCAGCAGCACCGGACAGGGGACAGATACGCAGTATTTT. Translated: CASSTGQGTDTQYF.

The table lists this clone with a few counts. V usage is TRBV30 and J usage is TRBJ1-2, with 8 bases aligning to TRBD1. V dropped 5 bases and J dropped 10; count of bases not matched to a gene: 12. There are 13 residues in the CDR3. CDR1 GTSNPN and CDR2 SVGIG come from the germline V gene (reference sequence). The DNA for the CDR3 is TGTGCCTGGCTACGAGCAGGACAGGGTTTCTACACCTTC. Protein product: CAWLRAGQGFYTF.

The chain is built from TRBV7-6 and TRBJ1-1; 7 bases are a match to TRBD1. The CDR3 runs to 13 residues. CDR1 and CDR2 (germline): SGHVS, FNYEAQ. Trimming cost V 5 bases and J 9 bases; bases outside gene matches: 9. CDR3 protein: CASSPLTGPKAFF. The CDR3 region has the DNA TGTGCCAGCAGCCCATTGACAGGGCCAAAAGCTTTCTTT. The entire variable domain, with the rest obtained from reference TRBV7-6 and TRBJ1-1, is as follows: GAGVSQSPRYKVTKRGQDVALRCDPISGHVSLYWYRQALGQGPEFLTYFNYEAQQDKSGLPNDRFSAERPEGSISTLTIQRTEQRDSAMYRCASSPLTGPKAFFGQGTRLTVV.

This clone turned up a few times. The V gene is TRBV6-1, the J gene TRBJ2-5; possibly TRBD2 for D (7 bases). Per the germline V gene, CDR1 is MNHNS and CDR2 is SASEGT. The CDR3 has 14 amino acids. The germline V and J ends were trimmed by 8 bases and 4 bases, with 17 bases remaining between them. The CDR3 DNA is TGTGCCAGCGGTTCCTTAGGGGGGGGAGAGACCCAGTACTTC. Encoded protein: CASGSLGGGETQYF.

The chain carries TRBV6-4 and TRBJ2-3, with D perhaps TRBD1 (6 bases). Germline lookup yields CDR1 MRHNA and CDR2 SNTAGT. The CDR3 extends over 14 amino acids. Deletions cut 0 bases from V and 2 bases from J, with 6 bases between. The CDR3 reads CASSDSGHTDTQYF. CDR3 sequence (DNA): TGTGCCAGCAGTGACTCGGGACACACAGATACGCAGTATTTT.

This sequence joins TRBV4-1 and TRBJ1-3, with D tentatively TRBD1 (6 bases). This CDR3 is 17 amino acids long. CDR1 is MGHRA and CDR2 is YSYEKL in the germline V gene. V dropped 2 bases and J dropped 2 bases, with 16 bases sitting between them. CDR3 region: CASSQTPGAEAGNTIYF. Written as DNA, the CDR3 is TGCGCCAGCAGCCAAACCCCAGGGGCCGAGGCTGGAAACACCATATATTTT.

The chain has TRBV6-1 and TRBJ2-7, with D possibly matching TRBD1 (5 bases). The CDR3 has 14 amino acids. With 2 bases removed from V and 6 bases from J, the gap between germline ends came to 14 bases. Germline V gene lookup returns CDR1 MNHNS and CDR2 SASEGT. The DNA for the CDR3 is TGTGCCAGCAGTGAATTACCAGGGTTGGCCGAGCAGTACGTC. It specifies CASSELPGLAEQYV.

This clone was counted a few times. The chain combines TRBV10-1 with TRBJ2-4; D may be TRBD1 (5 bases). This CDR3 is built from 13 residues. V lost 4 bases, J lost 8 bases, and 12 bases lay in between. Germline V lookup: CDR1 WNHNN, CDR2 SYGVQD (reference sequence). This CDR3 reads CASSVKPRDIQYF. In nucleotides, the CDR3 is TGCGCCAGCAGTGTCAAGCCCAGGGACATTCAGTACTTC.

The chain carries TRBV4-1 and TRBJ1-6, with D uncertain. Deletions cut 1 base from V and 0 bases from J, with 7 bases between. The CDR3 has 16 residues. Germline CDR1 and CDR2: MGHRA and YSYEKL. CDR3 DNA: TGCGCCAGCAGCCAAGGCATTAGCTCCTATAATTCACCCCTCCACTTT. Translation: CASSQGISSYNSPLHF.

J is TRBJ2-5 and V is TRBV2; possibly TRBD1 for D (5 bases). Trimming pared 7 bases from V and 2 bases from J, leaving 11 bases between. The CDR3 runs to 13 residues. The germline gives CDR1 SNHLY, CDR2 FYNNEI. The CDR3 bases are TGTGCCAGCACTTGGACAAAGCAAGAGACCCAGTACTTC. Protein: CASTWTKQETQYF.

This rearrangement joins TRBV11-3 to TRBJ2-2, with D hard to call. V lost 3 bases and J lost 4, with 6 bases in between. The germline CDR1 and CDR2 sequences are SGHNT and YENEEA. CDR3 length: 13 residues. The CDR3 DNA follows: TGTGCCAGCAGCTTCGGTCCCACCGGGGAGCTGTTTTTT. It specifies CASSFGPTGELFF. Filled out from reference TRBV11-3 and TRBJ2-2, the complete variable domain reads EAGVVQSPRYKIIEKKQPVAFWCNPISGHNTLYWYLQNLGQGPELLIRYENEEAVDDSQLPKDRFSAERLKGVDSTLKIQPAELGDSAVYLCASSFGPTGELFFGEGSRLTVL.

The chain couples TRBV15 to TRBJ1-3; D is uncertain. The germline V gene has CDR1 LNHNV and CDR2 YYDKDF (reference sequence). This CDR3 is built from 15 residues. V was clipped by 1 base and J by 0 bases, with 7 bases between them. In nucleotides, the CDR3 is TGTGCCACCAGCAGAGCCAGGCCCTCTGGAAACACCATATATTTT. Translation gives CATSRARPSGNTIYF.

This sequence joins TRBV9 and TRBJ1-6; 7 bases fit TRBD1. Germline V gene sequence: CDR1 SGDLS, CDR2 YYNGEE. J was trimmed by 3 bases and V by 2 bases; bases with no gene match: 5. The CDR3 has 16 amino acids. The DNA of the CDR3 is TGTGCCAGCAGCGTTGGGACAGCTAACTATAATTCACCCCTCCACTTT. Translating it yields CASSVGTANYNSPLHF.

Here the CDR3 DNA reads TGCGCCAGCAGGCAGGGATTCGGGCAAGAGACCCAGTACTTC. It codes for CASRQGFGQETQYF. The chain couples TRBV5-1 to TRBJ2-5; a weak D match, TRBD1 (5 bases). This CDR3 contains 14 residues. Trimming took off 5 bases at V and 2 bases at J, with 13 bases between the two ends. Germline lookup yields CDR1 SGHRS and CDR2 YFSETQ.

The chain recombines TRBV10-1 with TRBJ2-3; 11 bases agree with TRBD1. Per germline, CDR1 WNHNN and CDR2 SYGVQD (reference sequence). V shed 3 bases and J 6 bases; nucleotides not matched to a gene: 8. The CDR3 runs to 16 residues. The chain's CDR3 is CASSDSWDRGIDTQYF. The CDR3, as DNA: TGCGCCAGCAGTGATTCATGGGACAGGGGGATTGATACGCAGTATTTT.

The CDR3 sequence: CASSIWGQGAYNEQFF. The DNA of the CDR3 is TGTGCCAGTAGTATATGGGGACAGGGGGCATACAATGAGCAGTTCTTC. The rearrangement uses TRBV19 and TRBJ2-1; 12 bases are shared with TRBD1. V lost 2 bases, J lost 4 bases, and 3 bases stayed unmatched. Germline V gene data show CDR1 as LNHDA and CDR2 as SQIVND (reference sequence). The CDR3 has 16 residues.

J is TRBJ2-7 and V is TRBV6-1; possible D gene TRBD1, 7 bases. Germline loops: CDR1 MNHNS, CDR2 SASEGT. CDR3 length equals 14 residues. The germline V and J ends were trimmed by 6 bases and 3 bases, with 15 bases remaining between them. The CDR3 spells CASRSSGGGYEQYF. The CDR3 coding sequence is TGTGCCAGCAGGAGCTCAGGGGGAGGCTACGAGCAGTACTTC.

The gene calls are TRBV6-1 and TRBJ1-1; TRBD1 is a possible D gene (5 bases). CDR3 length: 15 residues. V was clipped by 4 bases and J by 0 bases, with 12 bases between them. Germline V gene data show CDR1 as MNHNS and CDR2 as SASEGT. The CDR3 loop is CASSVATVMNTEAFF. The CDR3 coding sequence is TGTGCCAGCAGTGTTGCGACAGTTATGAACACTGAAGCTTTCTTT.

The chain has TRBV6-5 and TRBJ1-5, with D unresolved. Trimming pared 0 bases from V and 2 bases from J, leaving 8 bases between. The CDR3 runs to 15 residues. CDR1 is MNHEY and CDR2 is SVGAGI in the germline V gene. The CDR3 sequence is CASSYSAGGNQPQHF. In DNA form, the CDR3 reads TGTGCCAGCAGTTACTCGGCCGGAGGCAATCAGCCCCAGCATTTT.

This clone came up a few times. The sample carries other DNA sequences with the same CDR3. V is TRBV19 and J is TRBJ2-5; TRBD1 matches at 11 bases. The V and J ends lost 3 bases and 4 bases, in that order; junction bases with no gene match: 1. The CDR3 sequence is 14 residues long. Looked up from germline, CDR1 is LNHDA and CDR2 is SQIVND (reference sequence). In DNA form, the CDR3 reads TGTGCCAGTAGTATCGGACAGGGGGCAGAGACCCAGTACTTC. Its protein is CASSIGQGAETQYF.